This TCR beta chain was captured by sequencing in a study of T-cell reconstitution after alpha-beta-depleted transplantation in children. General study points: One year after transplant, T-cell counts and diversity came mostly from newly produced T cells. Some patients showed high day-60 TCRbeta diversity, which derived from surviving recipient T cells and thymic progenitors. In patients about two months after transplant, alpha-beta T cells reportedly arose from several hundred expanded graft clones.

A library of TCRbeta sequences, prepared with unique molecular identifiers, was generated. From the PCR reads, TCRdb called clonotypes with MiXCR, one entry per CDR3 protein. Among 440,000 or so distinct CDR3 sequences listed, about 40% were seen once. In regard to this clonotype: Its antigen is currently unknown.

The CDR3 spans 17 residues. The V gene lost 5 bases and the J gene lost 2 bases, with 18 bases spanning the gap. Germline V gene lookup returns CDR1 SGHVS and CDR2 FQNEAQ. The sequence was obtained from a girl aged 2 to 10 with aplastic anemia, due to receive a stem cell transplant. The chain combines TRBV7-8 with TRBJ2-2, with D possibly being TRBD2 (5 bases). Sequencing used PBMCs, obtained before TCRalphabeta/CD19-depleted stem cell transplant. The CDR3 protein is CASSPRRWSGNTGELFF. The CDR3, as DNA: TGTGCCAGCAGCCCCCGACGCTGGAGCGGAAACACCGGGGAGCTGTTTTTT.